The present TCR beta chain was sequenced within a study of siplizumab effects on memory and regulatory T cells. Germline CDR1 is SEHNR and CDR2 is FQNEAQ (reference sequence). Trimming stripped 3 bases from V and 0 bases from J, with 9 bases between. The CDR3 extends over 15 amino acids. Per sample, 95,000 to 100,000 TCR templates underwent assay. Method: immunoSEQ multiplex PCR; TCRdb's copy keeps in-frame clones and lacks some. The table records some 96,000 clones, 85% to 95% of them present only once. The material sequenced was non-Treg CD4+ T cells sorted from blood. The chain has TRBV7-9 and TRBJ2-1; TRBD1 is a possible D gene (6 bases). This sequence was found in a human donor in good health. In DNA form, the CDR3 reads TGTGCCAGCAGCTTCACAGGGTACTCCTACAATGAGCAGTTCTTC. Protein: CASSFTGYSYNEQFF.